The source of this T cell receptor beta chain is a study of T cell responses to AZD1222 COVID-19 vaccine (dated by TCRdb to about 2021). Background on the whole study: A total of 233 trial participants underwent TCR sequencing, of whom roughly 210 had received two doses of AZD1222 and about 25 had received two doses of the MenACWY control vaccine. Enrollment into the trials was organized by age into subgroups of 18-55, 56-69 and 70-plus years, and those subgroups contained roughly 150, 30 and 60 TCR-sequenced participants, respectively. What the work shows at the level of the full study, not this receptor alone: Most participants were white British and females outnumbered males, and the authors suggested that clonal diversity may have been underestimated. After two AZD1222 doses, spike-specific TCR breadth and depth were significantly higher than at day 0 and than in MenACWY recipients. Reportedly, close to half of the unique spike-specific TCRs recognized epitopes lying outside the regions that are mutated in the B.1.351 and B.1.1.7 variants. CD4 TCRs associated with the vaccine covered the entire spike protein, and the dominant responses were in regions 160-218 and 743-854. Because no samples from the day 14 peak response were available, repertoires could be characterized only after the peak T cell response. In the small 56-69-year group, the increase in depth fell short of significance, most likely because of low power. Only 5 to 7 AZD1222 recipients were SARS-CoV-2 seropositive at baseline, limiting conclusions about previously exposed vaccinees.

The sample's time point label is to be understood as: about 28 days (+/-7) after the second vaccine dose. AZD1222 recipients whose second dose came at about 4 weeks and those whose second dose came at about 12 weeks were combined into one group, since spike-specific TCR depth and breadth did not differ between the two schedules. The vaccinee samples were drawn from two UK trials, COV001 and COV002, one of which was a single-blind randomized controlled phase 2/3 trial testing AZD1222 (ChAdOx1 nCoV-19) in healthy adults. For TCRbeta chain sequencing, PBMC samples were collected from trial participants at day 0 and at day 28 after the second dose. From the cysteine through the phenylalanine, the CDR3 covers 14 amino acids. Only CDR3 DNA is held: 42 bases, read in frame from base 1. Compared with germline, V lacks 2 bases and J lacks 2 bases; bases without a gene match: 4. CDR1 SGHTS and CDR2 YDEGEE were looked up in the germline V gene.

As for this clone: There is no known antigen for this receptor. No base qualities exist here, and no much larger clone lies one base off it.

The CDR3 regions of human TCRbeta chains were subjected to immunosequencing. The source study handled its data this way. Repertoire TCRs were checked for matches against a reference library of SARS-CoV-2-specific TCRs that had been generated using the MIRA antigen-specificity platform. Breadth was defined as the fraction of unique TCRs that were SARS-CoV-2-associated. Depth was defined as the fraction of total T cells that were SARS-CoV-2-associated. Using the MIRA data, each spike-specific TCR was assigned both to the spike region to which the TCR was reactive and to a CD4 or CD8 class. Log10-transformed breadth and depth values were compared by one-way ANOVA with Sidak's multiple comparisons tests. What TCRdb holds here is the immuneACCESS table cut down to in-frame rearrangements. Part of the clones is not present; checked against another copy, under half of the missing clones reflect an unresolved V gene, and the others are unexplained. D and trimming come from the DNA, and the V and J calls and clone size come from that table. The sample table lists 110,000 to 150,000 clones, about nine tenths of them with a count of one. The top ten constitute approximately 2% of the sample.

Sequencing used peripheral blood, obtained 28 days after the second AZD1222 dose. The rearrangement joined TRBV5-8 to TRBJ2-7, and TRBD1 matches 7 of the central bases. This receptor was identified in an adult who received the AZD1222 COVID-19 vaccine. The nucleotide sequence is TGTGCCAGCAGCTTTCGACAGGGACCCTACGAGCAGTACTTC. Its translation reads: CASSFRQGPYEQYF.